These 9 T cell receptor beta chains share one sample of origin, sequenced in a study of T cell repertoires in cytomegalovirus infection. These receptors' antigens are unknown. TCRdb redid the calling of the reads with MiXCR, one entry per CDR3 protein. Among roughly 200,000 distinct CDR3 sequences listed, around 35% were seen once. The sample here was CD8+ T cells from cultured PBMCs, taken from culture after CMV antigen stimulation. These TCRs come from a human donor in good health (CMV status not recorded). Some clones in this sample may be carry-over from other donors' samples.

On this clonotype itself: A clone one base away is much larger, so this may be a read error. The V gene is TRBV7-4, the J gene TRBJ2-1; 9 bases line up with TRBD2. Germline CDR1 and CDR2: SGHVT and SQSDAQ. The CDR3 contains 17 residues. The CDR3 sequence is CARSLAAPGLADNEQFF. The CDR3, as DNA: TGTGCCAGAAGCTTAGCAGCACCGGGACTAGCTGACAATGAGCAGTTCTTC.

J is TRBJ2-1 and V is TRBV7-9, with TRBD2 matching 11 bases. The V segment lost 6 bases and the J segment 8 bases; nucleotides outside the gene matches: 9. CDR1 is SEHNR, CDR2 FQNEAQ, per germline (reference sequence). The CDR3 consists of 15 residues. Here the CDR3 reads CASRSPSGRRHEQFF. CDR3 DNA: TGTGCCAGCAGATCCCCTAGCGGGAGGCGCCATGAGCAGTTCTTC.

In regard to this clonotype: A read error may explain this, as a much larger clone is one base away. This chain joins TRBV7-6 and TRBJ2-7; the D is unclear. Germline loops: CDR1 SGHVS, CDR2 FNYEAQ. The CDR3 is 12 amino acids. Trimming stripped 1 base from V and 1 base from J, with 2 bases between. CDR3 bases: TGTGCCAGCAGCTTAGAATCCTACGAGCAGTACTTC. It codes for CASSLESYEQYF.

The V gene is TRBV19, the J gene TRBJ1-2; D is ambiguous. The CDR3 is 12 amino acids. Trimming left V 5 bases short and J 5 bases short, with 9 bases between. Germline assignment: CDR1 LNHDA and CDR2 SQIVND (reference sequence). CDR3 sequence: CASSPRNYGYTF. As DNA, the CDR3 is TGTGCCAGTAGTCCTCGGAATTATGGCTACACCTTC. Using reference TRBV19 and TRBJ1-2 for the parts outside the CDR3, the full variable domain is DGGITQSPKYLFRKEGQNVTLSCEQNLNHDAMYWYRQDPGQGLRLIYYSQIVNDFQKGDIAEGYSVSREKKESFPLTVTSAQKNPTAFYLCASSPRNYGYTFGSGTRLTVV.

The rearrangement uses TRBV14 and TRBJ1-2; D may be TRBD1 (6 bases). Between the trimmed V and J ends, which lost 0 bases and 4 bases, there was a span of 12 bases. There are 15 residues in the CDR3. In germline, CDR1 is SGHDN, CDR2 FVKESK. This chain's CDR3 is CASSQDKGTPYGYTF. CDR3 nucleotide sequence: TGTGCCAGCAGCCAAGATAAGGGGACACCCTATGGCTACACCTTC.

This chain connects TRBV4-1 to TRBJ2-1; TRBD2 matches at 16 bases. The CDR3 has 20 amino acids. Germline-derived CDR1 and CDR2 are MGHRA and YSYEKL. V was clipped by 4 bases and J by 0 bases; unmatched bases: 9. The DNA for the CDR3 is TGCGCCAGCAGCCCCTCAGGGACTAGCGGGAGGGAATTCTCCTACAATGAGCAGTTCTTC. Translating it yields CASSPSGTSGREFSYNEQFF.

This clonotype was found a few times. The chain is built from TRBV4-1 and TRBJ1-6; no clear D. This CDR3 contains 15 residues. Germline loops: CDR1 MGHRA, CDR2 YSYEKL. Trimming took off 4 bases at V and 7 bases at J, with 14 bases between the two ends. The CDR3 region has the DNA TGCGCCAGCAGCCCGTGGATGGAAGGCAATTCACCCCTCCACTTT. Translation: CASSPWMEGNSPLHF.

This clonotype was seen only once. The CDR3 sequence is CASSERRGAGEKLFF. The CDR3 nucleotides read TGTGCCAGCAGTGAAAGGCGGGGGGCTGGTGAAAAACTGTTTTTT. The chain is built from TRBV25-1 and TRBJ1-4; D is perhaps TRBD1 (6 bases). CDR1 is MGHDK, CDR2 SYGVNS, per germline. Trimming pared 2 bases from V and 7 bases from J, leaving 14 bases between. CDR3 length equals 15 residues.

This clonotype was seen a handful of times. A much larger clone is a single base away; this may be a read error. The V and J genes are TRBV7-6 and TRBJ1-4; D is ambiguous. Trimming stripped 5 bases from V and 0 bases from J, with 13 bases between. Germline CDR1 reads SGHVS; CDR2 reads FNYEAQ. This CDR3 has 16 amino acids. CDR3: CASSPIPLATNEKLFF. In nucleotides, the CDR3 is TGTGCCAGCAGCCCCATCCCCCTAGCAACTAATGAAAAACTGTTTTTT.